The T cell receptor (beta chain) under discussion was sequenced for a study of shared clonotypes between healthy human individuals. Findings of the study overall: Rarefaction exposed incomplete sorted-subset sequencing despite large depth. Non-shared clonotypes had lower generation probabilities than those shared by all four donors.

Some clones are missing from TCRdb's copy, which holds only in-frame ones; the method was immunoSEQ multiplex PCR. The sample includes fewer than 2.5 million clones, approximately 93% of them seen just once. This clone was detected only once. The antigen remains unidentified. From germline, CDR1 is MNHEY and CDR2 SVGAGI. The CDR3 covers 15 residues. V was clipped by 2 bases and J by 8 bases, with 18 bases between them. The sequencing input was naive CD4+ T cells from PBMCs. Specified subset: CD45RA+ positively selected. The receptor was derived from a man between 18 and 29 years old in good health. Some clones in this sample may be carry-over from other donors' samples. The V and J genes are TRBV6-5 and TRBJ1-2; D remains unclear. The chain's CDR3 is CASSYAPAGVGGYTF. The CDR3 DNA follows: TGTGCCAGCAGTTACGCTCCAGCCGGTGTGGGGGGCTACACCTTC.